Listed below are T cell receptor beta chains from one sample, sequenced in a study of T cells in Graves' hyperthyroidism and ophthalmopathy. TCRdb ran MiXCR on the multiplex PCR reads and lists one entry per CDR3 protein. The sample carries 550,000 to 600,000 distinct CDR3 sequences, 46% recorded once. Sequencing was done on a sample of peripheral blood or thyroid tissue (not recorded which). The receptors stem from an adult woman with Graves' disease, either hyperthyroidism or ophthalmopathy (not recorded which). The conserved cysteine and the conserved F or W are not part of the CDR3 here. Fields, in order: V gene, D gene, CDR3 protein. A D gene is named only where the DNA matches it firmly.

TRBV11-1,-,ASGGRQKGHGHGYT
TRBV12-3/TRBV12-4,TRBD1,ASRAPEGQAAEAF
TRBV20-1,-,SARIGRNYEQY
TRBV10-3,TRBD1,AIRNQGGIYT
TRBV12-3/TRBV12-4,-,ASSIEGIRPQH
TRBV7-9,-,ASSLSKGGGNTEAF
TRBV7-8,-,ASSSPGIPYEQY
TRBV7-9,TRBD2,ASSLTRPSGSYEQY
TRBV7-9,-,ASSLEPGDGETQY
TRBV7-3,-,ASSARDSAGGYT
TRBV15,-,ATSRVDTHTEAF
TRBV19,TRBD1,ASSPGTGAEAF
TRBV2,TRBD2,ASSSGLAGGGAGETQY
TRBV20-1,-,SARDEVNTEAF
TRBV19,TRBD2,ASSGSGSAPETQY
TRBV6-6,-,ASSYGGPRY
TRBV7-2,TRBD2,ASSFQLGLAVKNIQY
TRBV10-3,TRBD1,AISAPGQGYNEQF
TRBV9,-,ASSDPQGFEGNTIY
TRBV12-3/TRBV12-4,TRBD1,ASSSHPLGTGNTGELF
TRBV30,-,AWRILTGGYT
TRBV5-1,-,ASSVDNAYEQY
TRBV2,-,ASSANPPLH
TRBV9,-,ASSVGTSGEKLF
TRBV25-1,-,ASSENRPGTRFEKLF
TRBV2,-,ASSETAGSGTQY
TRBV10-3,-,AISGALNTEAF
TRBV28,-,ASSPSGVVIPFTSEQETQY
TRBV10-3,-,ASSRTDNSPLH
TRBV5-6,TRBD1,ASVGQGNSPLH
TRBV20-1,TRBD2,SARAPGTSMFEQY
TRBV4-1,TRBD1,ASSFRTGGYEQY
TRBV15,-,ATSSAGLQY
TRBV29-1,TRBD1,SVAAGTDEKLF
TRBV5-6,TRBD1,ASSLGDRKGQPQH
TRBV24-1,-,ATRGEVSAEAF
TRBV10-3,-,AISSDTTYEQY
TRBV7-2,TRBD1,ASSLKGGQTEAF
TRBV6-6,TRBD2,ASSSPRSGRAFHGELF
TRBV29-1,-,SVLRGDYEQY
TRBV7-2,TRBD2,ASRVTSESSYEQY
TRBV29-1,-,SVAEGSRTEAF
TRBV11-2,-,ASSIRGATGGKLF
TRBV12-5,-,ASAGDGNQPQH
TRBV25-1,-,ASSEYLGLTEAF
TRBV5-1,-,ASSLYLTTIYEQY
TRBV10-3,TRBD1,AIRITGVETEAF
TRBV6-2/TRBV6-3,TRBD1,ASRGTGTETQY
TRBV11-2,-,ASSSGPQGYGYT
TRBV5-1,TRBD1,ASSLGQLNLRREY
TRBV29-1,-,SVPHSTTEAF
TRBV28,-,ASREGGFYEQY
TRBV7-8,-,ASSAMWGQDTEAF
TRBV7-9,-,ASSFPQLDEQY
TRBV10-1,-,ASSESSVVADTQY
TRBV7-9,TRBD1,ASSLAGGYDYTGELF
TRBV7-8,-,ASSLGSGTREQY
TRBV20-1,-,SASGRRNTGELF
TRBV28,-,ASSSRLGATETQY
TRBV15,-,ATSRDSTYEQY